The T cell receptor (beta chain) under discussion was sequenced for a study of blood T cell repertoires in COVID-19. The overall study: From the United States, Italy and Spain came samples of acute and convalescent COVID-19.

Germline CDR1 MNHEY, CDR2 SVGAGI. The CDR3 is 11 residues long. V dropped 9 bases and J dropped 8 bases, with 14 bases sitting between them. Under the authors' procedure: Reference gene primer amplification gave nucleated cell count estimates. Sequenced by immunoSEQ multiplex PCR; TCRdb stores in-frame clones only, minus some. The V and J calls and the clone size are those of that table, but D and trimming were determined from the DNA. The sample lists approximately 240,000 clones, around 83% occurring once. The sequence came from a man aged 50 or older who had recovered from COVID-19. The gene calls are TRBV6-5 and TRBJ2-7; perhaps TRBD1 as D (6 bases). Sequencing was carried out using peripheral blood. CDR3 sequence (DNA): TGTGCCAGTTCGACAGGCCCTCAGCAGTACTTC. Its protein is CASSTGPQQYF.